This TCR beta chain is from a study of vaccination effects on CD4 cells after COVID-19. Across the study: For each well, roughly 2 million PBMC were cultured with 8.5 to 10 IU/ml IL-2 and around 9 ug/ml peptides.

Sequenced by immunoSEQ multiplex PCR; TCRdb stores in-frame clones only, minus some. The profile shows more than 50,000 clones, over 65% of them singletons. In regard to this clone: Antigen unknown.

CDR3 length: 16 amino acids. J gave up 12 bases and V 5 bases, and 14 bases lay outside the gene matches. The germline V gene has CDR1 ENHRY and CDR2 SYGVKD. With more than 9 days of culture completed, CD4+ T cells were isolated. Nobody among the vaccine recipients had prior SARS-CoV-2 infection (nucleocapsid antibodies were negative). This clonotype was obtained from a human donor who received a COVID-19 vaccine. The sample consisted of CD4+ T cells from PBMCs cultured without peptide, taken before COVID-19 vaccination. The chain combines TRBV10-3 with TRBJ1-6; 9 bases match TRBD1. The DNA for the CDR3 is TGTGCCATCAGTACGGCCCCGGGACAGGGAGACCAACCCCTCCACTTT. Protein: CAISTAPGQGDQPLHF.